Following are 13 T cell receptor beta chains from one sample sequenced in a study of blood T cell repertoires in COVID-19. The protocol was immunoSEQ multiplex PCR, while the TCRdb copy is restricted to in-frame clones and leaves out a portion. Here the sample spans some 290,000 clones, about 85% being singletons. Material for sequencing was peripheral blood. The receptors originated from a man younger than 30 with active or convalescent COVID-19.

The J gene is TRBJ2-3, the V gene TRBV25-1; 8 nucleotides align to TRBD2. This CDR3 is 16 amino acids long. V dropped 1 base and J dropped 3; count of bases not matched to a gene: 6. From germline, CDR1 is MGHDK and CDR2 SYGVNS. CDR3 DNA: TGTGCCAGCAGTGAATGGCCAGCGGGGGATACAGATACGCAGTATTTT. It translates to CASSEWPAGDTDTQYF.

CDR3 coding DNA: TGTGCCAGCAGCTTGGCTACGTACGGGACAGGGGTATCCTACGAGCAGTACTTC. Amino acids: CASSLATYGTGVSYEQYF. The chain carries TRBV5-6 and TRBJ2-7; the match to TRBD1 covers 10 bases. V was pared by 0 bases and J by 1 base, with 10 bases of the junction left unmatched. Germline lookup yields CDR1 SGHDT and CDR2 YYEEEE. The CDR3 totals 18 residues.

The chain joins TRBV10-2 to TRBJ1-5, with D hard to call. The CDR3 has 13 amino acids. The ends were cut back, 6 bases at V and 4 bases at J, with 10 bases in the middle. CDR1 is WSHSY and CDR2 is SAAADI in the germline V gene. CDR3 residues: CASRAAGNQPQHF. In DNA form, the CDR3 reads TGCGCCAGCAGGGCCGCGGGGAATCAGCCCCAGCATTTT.

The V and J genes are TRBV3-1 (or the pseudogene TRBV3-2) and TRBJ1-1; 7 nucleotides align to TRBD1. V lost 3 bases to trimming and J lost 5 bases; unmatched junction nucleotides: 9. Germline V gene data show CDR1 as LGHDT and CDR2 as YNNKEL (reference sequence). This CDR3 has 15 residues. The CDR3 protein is CASSHKGARETEAFF. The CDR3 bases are TGTGCCAGCAGCCATAAGGGGGCGAGGGAAACTGAAGCTTTCTTT.

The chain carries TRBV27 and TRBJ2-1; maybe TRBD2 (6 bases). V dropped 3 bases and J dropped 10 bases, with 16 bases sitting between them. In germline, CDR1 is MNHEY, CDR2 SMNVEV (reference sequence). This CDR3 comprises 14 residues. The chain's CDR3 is CASSFGTSDLEQFF. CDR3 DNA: TGTGCCAGCAGTTTCGGGACTTCCGATCTAGAGCAGTTCTTC.

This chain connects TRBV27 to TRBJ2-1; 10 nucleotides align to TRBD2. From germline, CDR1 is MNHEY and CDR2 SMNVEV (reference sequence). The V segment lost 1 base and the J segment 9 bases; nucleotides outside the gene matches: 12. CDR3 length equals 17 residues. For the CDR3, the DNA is TGTGCCAGCAGTTTATTCGAACTAGCGGGGTCAGTTGGTGAGCAGTTCTTC. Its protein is CASSLFELAGSVGEQFF.

The CDR3 DNA reads as TGTGCCAGCAGTTTGGGCTCTTGGGACGAGCAGTACTTC. Encoded protein: CASSLGSWDEQYF. This sequence joins TRBV12-3 or TRBV12-4 and TRBJ2-7; D is unclear. The V end was cut by 3 bases, the J end by 5 bases, with 11 bases between. This CDR3 is built from 13 residues.

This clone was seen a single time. The CDR3 DNA reads TGTGCCAGTAGTATCCCGCTAGCGGGAGGCGAGCAGTACTTC. As protein: CASSIPLAGGEQYF. The chain couples TRBV19 to TRBJ2-7, with 11 bases aligning to TRBD2. The CDR3 extends over 14 amino acids. Germline-derived CDR1 and CDR2 are LNHDA and SQIVND (reference sequence). V shed 3 bases, J shed 6 bases, and the junction held 4 bases outside the gene matches.

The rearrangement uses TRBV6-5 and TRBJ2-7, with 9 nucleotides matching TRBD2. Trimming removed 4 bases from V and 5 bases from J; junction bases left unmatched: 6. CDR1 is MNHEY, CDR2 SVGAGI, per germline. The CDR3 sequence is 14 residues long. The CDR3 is CASSFLSGRNEQYF. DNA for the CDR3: TGTGCCAGCAGTTTCCTAAGCGGGAGGAACGAGCAGTACTTC.

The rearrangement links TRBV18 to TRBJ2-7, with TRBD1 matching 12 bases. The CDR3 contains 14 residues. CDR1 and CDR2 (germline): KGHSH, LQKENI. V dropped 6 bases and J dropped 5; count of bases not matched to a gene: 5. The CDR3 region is CASSPGQGAHEQYF. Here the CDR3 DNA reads TGTGCCAGCTCGCCGGGACAGGGGGCCCACGAGCAGTACTTC.

The CDR3 is CASSIRETYEQYF. CDR3 DNA: TGTGCCAGTAGTATCCGGGAAACCTACGAGCAGTACTTC. The chain combines TRBV19 with TRBJ2-7; maybe TRBD2 (5 bases). V was clipped by 3 bases and J by 2 bases, with 8 bases between them. This CDR3 has 13 residues. Germline assignment: CDR1 LNHDA and CDR2 SQIVND (reference sequence).

CDR3 loop: CASSGVEGAISLFF. Here the CDR3 DNA reads TGCGCCAGCAGTGGAGTAGAAGGGGCTATTAGTCTGTTCTTC. This chain joins TRBV10-2 and TRBJ2-1; D might be TRBD1 (5 bases). Trimming left V 4 bases short and J 15 bases short, with 22 bases between. CDR1 and CDR2 (germline): WSHSY, SAAADI. The CDR3 consists of 14 residues.

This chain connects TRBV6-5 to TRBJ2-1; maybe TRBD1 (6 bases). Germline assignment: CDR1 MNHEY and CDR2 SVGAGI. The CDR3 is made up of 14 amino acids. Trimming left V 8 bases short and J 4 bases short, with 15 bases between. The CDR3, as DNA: TGTGCCAGCCACAGGGCCGACGTTTACAATGAGCAGTTCTTC. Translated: CASHRADVYNEQFF.